A single sample is the source of the 17 T cell receptor beta chains below, sequenced in a study of T cell responses to AZD1222 COVID-19 vaccine. The data were produced by immunoSEQ multiplex PCR, yet TCRdb's version contains in-frame clones alone and is incomplete. The data contain some 150,000 clones, approximately 91% of them singletons. Sequences were derived from peripheral blood, sampled 28 days after the second AZD1222 dose. Every receptor here comes from an adult who received the AZD1222 COVID-19 vaccine.

The rearrangement joins TRBV20-1 to TRBJ1-1, with a tentative D call TRBD1 (6 bases). Trimming left V 7 bases short and J 5 bases short, with 11 bases between. This CDR3 contains 11 residues. Germline V CDR1 and CDR2: DFQATT, SNEGSKA (reference sequence). The CDR3 protein is CSGQGSTEAFF. The CDR3 DNA reads as TGCAGTGGTCAGGGGAGTACTGAAGCTTTCTTT.

This chain joins TRBV6-5 and TRBJ1-6; D gene uncertain. The germline V and J ends were trimmed by 0 bases and 4 bases, with 7 bases remaining between them. CDR1 MNHEY and CDR2 SVGAGI come from the germline V gene. The CDR3 spans 15 residues. CDR3 residues: CASSYSVSYNSPLHF. CDR3 sequence (DNA): TGTGCCAGCAGTTACTCGGTCAGTTATAATTCACCCCTCCACTTT.

The chain uses TRBV4-1 and TRBJ1-5; D unclear. V lost 3 bases and J 7 bases, leaving 10 bases between the germline ends. The germline CDR1 and CDR2 sequences are MGHRA and YSYEKL. The CDR3 loop spans 13 amino acids. The CDR3 spells CASSQTSGQPQHF. The DNA for the CDR3 is TGCGCCAGCAGCCAGACCAGTGGGCAGCCCCAGCATTTT.

In DNA, the CDR3 is TGTGCCAGCAGCCGACTAGCGGGAGTTGATGAGCAGTTCTTC. Residues: CASSRLAGVDEQFF. V gene TRBV11-2 combines with J gene TRBJ2-1, with TRBD2 matching over 12 bases. Germline values: CDR1 SGHAT, CDR2 FQNNGV. The V segment lost 5 bases and the J segment 8 bases; nucleotides outside the gene matches: 4. The CDR3 sequence is 14 residues long.

The chain employs TRBV5-6 and TRBJ1-2; D gene uncertain. V was clipped by 3 bases and J by 8 bases, with 17 bases between them. The CDR3 sequence is 14 residues long. Germline-derived CDR1 and CDR2 are SGHDT and YYEEEE. CDR3 region: CASSSLQRPRGYTF. Here the CDR3 DNA reads TGTGCCAGCAGCTCCCTCCAACGGCCTAGGGGCTACACCTTC.

Here the CDR3 reads CASSQGHGYTF. CDR3 DNA sequence: TGTGCCAGCAGCCAAGGGCATGGCTACACCTTC. The V gene is TRBV16, the J gene TRBJ1-2; D is unclear. Between the trimmed V and J ends, which lost 2 bases and 6 bases, there was a span of 4 bases. Germline V CDR1 and CDR2: KGHSY, FQNENV. The CDR3 spans 11 residues.

V gene TRBV30 combines with J gene TRBJ1-2, with D maybe TRBD1 (6 bases). The germline V gene encodes CDR1 GTSNPN and CDR2 SVGIG (reference sequence). Trimming took 3 bases from V and 5 from J, leaving 19 bases between them. This CDR3 has 15 residues. CDR3 nucleotide sequence: TGTGCCTGGAGAGGGGACGGACAGCTAACATATGGCTACACCTTC. Protein sequence: CAWRGDGQLTYGYTF.

This clone was recorded only once. The chain employs TRBV11-3 and TRBJ2-2; 10 bases match TRBD1. The CDR3 spans 18 residues. Germline assignment: CDR1 SGHNT and CDR2 YENEEA. The J segment lost 1 base and the V segment lost 3 bases, leaving 8 bases of the junction unmatched. The CDR3, as DNA: TGTGCCAGCAGCTTGGGACAGGGGAAAAAACGGAACACCGGGGAGCTGTTTTTT. Translation: CASSLGQGKKRNTGELFF.

This clone was observed a few times. V usage is TRBV6-5 and J usage is TRBJ1-1; no reliable D call. This CDR3 is built from 13 residues. CDR1 is MNHEY, CDR2 SVGAGI, per germline. V gave up 1 base and J gave up 6 bases, with 9 bases separating them. The DNA of the CDR3 is TGTGCCAGCAGTTACTTACGGTCTGCTGAAGCTTTCTTT. This sequence encodes CASSYLRSAEAFF.

The V call is TRBV18, the J call TRBJ2-1; 7 bases are a match to TRBD2. V was pared by 1 base and J by 5 bases, with 5 bases of the junction left unmatched. The CDR3 totals 15 residues. Germline V gene lookup returns CDR1 KGHSH and CDR2 LQKENI. This chain's CDR3 is CASSPQRDLDNEQFF. The DNA for the CDR3 is TGTGCCAGCTCACCACAGCGGGACCTAGACAATGAGCAGTTCTTC.

The chain links TRBV19 to TRBJ1-1, with unresolved D. The CDR3 length is 15 residues. Germline values: CDR1 LNHDA, CDR2 SQIVND (reference sequence). V was trimmed by 6 bases and J by 3 bases, leaving 17 bases between them. The CDR3 spells CASSGSRRLYTEAFF. The CDR3 bases are TGTGCCAGTAGCGGATCCCGACGGCTTTACACTGAAGCTTTCTTT.

The table lists this clone with a count of one. The gene calls are TRBV5-8 and TRBJ2-3, with 7 bases aligning to TRBD1. Germline V gene data show CDR1 as SGHTS and CDR2 as YDEGEE. The junction had 9 bases not matched to a gene; V was cut back by 4 bases and J by 4 bases. This CDR3 is built from 15 residues. The CDR3 nucleotides read TGTGCCAGCAGCAGACGGACAGGAGTCCCAGATACGCAGTATTTT. Translating gives CASSRRTGVPDTQYF.

The rearrangement uses TRBV28 and TRBJ2-3, with D possibly being TRBD2 (7 bases). Germline CDR1 is MDHEN and CDR2 is SYDVKM. The CDR3 sequence is 14 residues long. V shed 5 bases and J shed 10 bases, with 19 bases lying between them. The chain's CDR3 is CASSKGGVGSAQYF. Written as DNA, the CDR3 is TGTGCCAGCAGTAAGGGGGGGGTGGGGAGTGCGCAGTATTTT.

The DNA for the CDR3 is TGTGCCAGCAGCCAACAGGTCCTTGAGCGTTCACCCCTCCACTTT. The encoded protein is CASSQQVLERSPLHF. This rearrangement joins TRBV11-2 to TRBJ1-6; weak D call: TRBD1 (5 bases). This CDR3 is 15 amino acids long. Germline CDR1 is SGHAT and CDR2 is FQNNGV. Between the trimmed V and J ends, which lost 5 bases and 9 bases, there was a span of 17 bases.

The genes are TRBV18 and TRBJ1-5; D not certain. The CDR3 sequence is 14 residues long. Germline loops: CDR1 KGHSH, CDR2 LQKENI. V was pared by 3 bases and J by 7 bases, with 13 bases between. The CDR3 reads CASSPLEGGQPQHF. CDR3 bases: TGTGCCAGCTCACCGTTGGAAGGTGGCCAGCCCCAGCATTTT.

The CDR3 DNA reads as TGTGCCAGCAGTTATGGGACAGGGGCTTGGACTGAAGCTTTCTTT. This encodes CASSYGTGAWTEAFF. The chain combines TRBV6-5 with TRBJ1-1, with 10 bases fitting TRBD1. With 3 bases clipped from V and 5 bases from J, the junction kept 6 bases outside the gene matches. This CDR3 has 15 residues. CDR1 and CDR2 from the germline V gene are MNHEY and SVGAGI.

The chain couples TRBV19 to TRBJ1-1, with TRBD1 as a possible D gene (6 bases). Trimming shortened V by 10 bases and J by 2 bases, and 14 bases separated the two germline ends. The CDR3 consists of 13 residues. Germline CDR1 and CDR2: LNHDA and SQIVND (reference sequence). The CDR3 spells CATMTGVNTEAFF. The CDR3 nucleotides read TGTGCCACCATGACAGGAGTAAACACTGAAGCTTTCTTT.